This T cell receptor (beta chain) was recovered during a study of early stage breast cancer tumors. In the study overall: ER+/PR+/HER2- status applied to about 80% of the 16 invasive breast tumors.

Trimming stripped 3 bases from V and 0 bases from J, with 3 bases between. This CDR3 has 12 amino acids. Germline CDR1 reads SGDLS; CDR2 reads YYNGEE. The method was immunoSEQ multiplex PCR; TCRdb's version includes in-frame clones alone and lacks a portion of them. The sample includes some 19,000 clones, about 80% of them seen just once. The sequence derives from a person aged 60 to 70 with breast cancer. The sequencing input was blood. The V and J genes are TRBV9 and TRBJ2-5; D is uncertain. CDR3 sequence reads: CASSAYQETQYF. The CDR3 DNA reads TGTGCCAGCAGCGCGTACCAAGAGACCCAGTACTTC.